This TCR beta chain was recovered during a study of blood T cell repertoires in COVID-19 (TCRdb year 2020). With regard to the full study: Samples from collaborators originated in the United States, Italy and Spain and spanned both the acute and convalescent phases of COVID-19. Samples came from the ongoing ImmuneRACE study (first 160 participants) plus 1,254 subjects from 6 global collaborators. The repertoires were released in a freely available public database intended as a resource for research on the immune response to SARS-CoV-2. Sample metadata almost always included a de-identified subject ID, COVID-19 status, age in years and sex. Where HLA class I and class II types were available, the types were taken from metadata supplied by the sample provider, not from assay-based typing. The material from the prospective study consisted of cDNA or gDNA derived from T cells, B-cell-depleted T cells, or PBMCs. The dataset comprised deeply sampled blood TCRbeta repertoires from subjects exposed to, actively infected with, or recovered from COVID-19.

Note on this clone: Its cognate antigen has yet to be identified. Per-base qualities were not stored, and no clone one base away is much larger.

According to the germline V gene, CDR1 reads MDHEN and CDR2 reads SYDVKM. From the cysteine through the phenylalanine, the CDR3 covers 16 amino acids. The read is trimmed to its CDR3 DNA, 48 bases read in frame from base 1. The germline V end is reduced by 6 bases and the J end by 8 bases; junction bases left unmatched: 10. TCRbeta CDR3 regions were amplified from genomic DNA using the immunoSEQ Assay, a bias-controlled multiplex PCR. The source study handled its data this way. Nucleated cell counts per sample were estimated from amplification of reference gene primers within the assay. Sequence reads were collapsed and filtered to measure the absolute abundance of every unique TCRbeta CDR3 rearrangement. For each sample, productive Simpson clonality was calculated by taking the square root of Simpson's diversity index across productive rearrangements. Drawn from immuneACCESS, this table holds only the in-frame rearrangements with V and J called that TCRdb kept. Clones are partly lost; checked studies trace under half to an unresolved V gene and leave the rest unexplained. The DNA was the basis for D and trimming; V, J and clone size are from that table. For this sample the table gives under 200,000 clones, of which around 90% were detected only once. The ten largest clonotypes hold nearly 0.55% of the sample.

Whole blood was collected in K2EDTA tubes by collaborating institutions according to the institutions' own protocols. For TCRbeta analysis, collaborators shipped samples in one of three forms: frozen whole blood, isolated PBMCs, or DNA extracted from either of those sample types. Points the paper makes about the study in general: The amount of clinical and demographic metadata varied by source and participant and was provided uncurated.

This clonotype was sampled from a man aged 45 to 65 with acute or convalescent COVID-19. What was sequenced was peripheral blood. The chain couples TRBV28 to TRBJ2-2, with 12 central nucleotides matching TRBD2. This receptor has the CDR3 CASRRTSGIDAGELFF. Read as DNA, the sequence is TGTGCCAGCAGACGGACTAGCGGGATAGATGCTGGGGAGCTGTTTTTT. Joined to the reference TRBV28 and TRBJ2-2 proteins, this CDR3 gives the full variable domain: DVKVTQSSRYLVKRTGEKVFLECVQDMDHENMFWYRQDPGLGLRLIYFSYDVKMKEKGDIPEGYSVSREKKERFSLILESASTNQTSMYLCASRRTSGIDAGELFFGEGSRLTVL.